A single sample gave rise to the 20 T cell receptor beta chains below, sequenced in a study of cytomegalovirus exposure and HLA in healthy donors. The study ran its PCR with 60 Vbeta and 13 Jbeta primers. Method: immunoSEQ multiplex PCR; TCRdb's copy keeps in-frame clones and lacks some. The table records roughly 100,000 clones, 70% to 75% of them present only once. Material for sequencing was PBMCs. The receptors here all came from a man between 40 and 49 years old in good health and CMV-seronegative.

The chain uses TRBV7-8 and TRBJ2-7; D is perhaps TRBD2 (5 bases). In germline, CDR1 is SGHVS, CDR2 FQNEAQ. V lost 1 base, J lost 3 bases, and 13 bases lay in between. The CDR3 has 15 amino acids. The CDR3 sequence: CASSLGSLGNYEQYF. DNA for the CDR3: TGTGCCAGCAGCTTAGGGTCACTAGGAAACTACGAGCAGTACTTC.

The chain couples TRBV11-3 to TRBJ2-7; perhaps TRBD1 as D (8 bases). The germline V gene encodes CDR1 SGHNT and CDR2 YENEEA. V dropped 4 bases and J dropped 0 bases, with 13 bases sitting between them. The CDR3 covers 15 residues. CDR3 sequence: CASSSGGTGSYEQYF. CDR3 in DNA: TGTGCCAGCAGCTCCGGGGGGACAGGCTCCTACGAGCAGTACTTC.

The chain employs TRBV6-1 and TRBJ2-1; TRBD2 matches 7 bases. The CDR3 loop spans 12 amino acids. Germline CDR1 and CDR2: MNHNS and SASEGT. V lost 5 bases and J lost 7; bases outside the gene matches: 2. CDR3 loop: CASSREGNEQFF. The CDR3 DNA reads TGTGCCAGCAGTAGGGAGGGGAATGAGCAGTTCTTC.

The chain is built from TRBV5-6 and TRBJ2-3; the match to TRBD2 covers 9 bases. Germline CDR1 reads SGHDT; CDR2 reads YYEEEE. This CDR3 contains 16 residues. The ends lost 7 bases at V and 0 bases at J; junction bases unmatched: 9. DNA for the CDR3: TGTGCCAGCCTCCGAGGCGGGGGGGCGAGCACAGATACGCAGTATTTT. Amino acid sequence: CASLRGGGASTDTQYF.

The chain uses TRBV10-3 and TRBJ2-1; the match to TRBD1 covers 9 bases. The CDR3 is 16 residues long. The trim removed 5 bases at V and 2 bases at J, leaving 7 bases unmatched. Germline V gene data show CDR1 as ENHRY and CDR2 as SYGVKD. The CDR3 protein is CAISTITGGAYNEQFF. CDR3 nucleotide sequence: TGTGCCATCAGTACTATTACAGGGGGCGCCTACAATGAGCAGTTCTTC.

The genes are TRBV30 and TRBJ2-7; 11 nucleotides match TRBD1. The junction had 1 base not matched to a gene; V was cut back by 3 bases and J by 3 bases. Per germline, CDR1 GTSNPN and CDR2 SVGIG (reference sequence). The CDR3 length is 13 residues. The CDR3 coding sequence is TGTGCCTGGAGGGGGACAGGGGGCTACGAGCAGTACTTC. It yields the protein CAWRGTGGYEQYF.

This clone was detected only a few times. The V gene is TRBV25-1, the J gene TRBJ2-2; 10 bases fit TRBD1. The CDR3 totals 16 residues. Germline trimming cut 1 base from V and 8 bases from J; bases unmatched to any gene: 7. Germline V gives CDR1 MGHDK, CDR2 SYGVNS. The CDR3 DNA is TGTGCCAGCAGTGAATCTGGGACAGGGGCATGGGGGGAGCTGTTTTTT. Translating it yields CASSESGTGAWGELFF.

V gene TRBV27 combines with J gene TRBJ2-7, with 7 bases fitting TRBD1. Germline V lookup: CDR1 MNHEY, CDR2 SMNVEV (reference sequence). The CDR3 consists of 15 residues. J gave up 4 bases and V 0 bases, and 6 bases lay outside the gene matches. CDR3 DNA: TGTGCCAGCAGTTTATCGATAGGGGGCGGATACGAGCAGTACTTC. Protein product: CASSLSIGGGYEQYF.

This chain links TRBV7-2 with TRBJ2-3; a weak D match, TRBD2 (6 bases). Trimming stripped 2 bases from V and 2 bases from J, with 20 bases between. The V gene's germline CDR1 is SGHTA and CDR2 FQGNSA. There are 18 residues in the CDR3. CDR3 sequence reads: CASSLPPLALLTTDTQYF. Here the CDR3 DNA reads TGTGCCAGCAGCTTACCCCCACTAGCCCTCCTAACCACAGATACGCAGTATTTT.

CDR3 amino acids: CATSGGDYTYEQYF. CDR3 DNA sequence: TGTGCCACCAGCGGAGGGGACTACACCTACGAGCAGTACTTC. The gene calls are TRBV15 and TRBJ2-7; 7 nucleotides agree with TRBD2. After removal of 5 bases from V and 2 bases from J, the junction contained 6 bases not matched to a gene. The CDR3 sequence is 14 residues long. Germline V gene data show CDR1 as LNHNV and CDR2 as YYDKDF (reference sequence).

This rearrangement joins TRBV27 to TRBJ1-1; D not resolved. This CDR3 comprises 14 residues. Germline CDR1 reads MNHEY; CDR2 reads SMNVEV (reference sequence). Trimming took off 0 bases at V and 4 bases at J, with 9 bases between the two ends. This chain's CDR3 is CASSLSSGSTEAFF. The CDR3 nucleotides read TGTGCCAGCAGTTTATCGTCGGGGAGCACTGAAGCTTTCTTT.

For the CDR3, the DNA is TGTGCCAGCAGTTACTCGAACAGGGATGGGAATGAGCAGTTCTTC. Amino acids: CASSYSNRDGNEQFF. The V call is TRBV6-5, the J call TRBJ2-1; weak D call: TRBD1 (6 bases). The CDR3 totals 15 residues. Trimming removed 0 bases from V and 7 bases from J, with 13 bases in between. Germline CDR1 is MNHEY and CDR2 is SVGAGI.

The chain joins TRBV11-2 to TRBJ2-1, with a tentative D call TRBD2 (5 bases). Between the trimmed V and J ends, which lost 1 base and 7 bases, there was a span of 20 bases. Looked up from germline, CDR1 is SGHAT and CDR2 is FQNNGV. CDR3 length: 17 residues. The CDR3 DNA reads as TGTGCCAGCAGCTTAGCGGTATCCCTAGGCTCGGGAAATGAGCAGTTCTTC. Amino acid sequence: CASSLAVSLGSGNEQFF.

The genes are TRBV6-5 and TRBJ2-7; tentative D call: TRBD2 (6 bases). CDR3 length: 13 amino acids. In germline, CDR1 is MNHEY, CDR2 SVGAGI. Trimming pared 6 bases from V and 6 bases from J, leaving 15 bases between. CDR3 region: CASSYGGGVEQYF. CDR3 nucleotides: TGTGCCAGCAGCTACGGCGGCGGGGTCGAGCAGTACTTC.

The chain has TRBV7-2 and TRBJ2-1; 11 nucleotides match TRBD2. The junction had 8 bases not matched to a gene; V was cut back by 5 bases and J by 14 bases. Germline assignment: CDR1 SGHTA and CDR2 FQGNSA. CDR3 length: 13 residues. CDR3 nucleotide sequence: TGTGCCAGCAGCCCTGGACTAGCGGGTCAGGAGTTCTTC. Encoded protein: CASSPGLAGQEFF.

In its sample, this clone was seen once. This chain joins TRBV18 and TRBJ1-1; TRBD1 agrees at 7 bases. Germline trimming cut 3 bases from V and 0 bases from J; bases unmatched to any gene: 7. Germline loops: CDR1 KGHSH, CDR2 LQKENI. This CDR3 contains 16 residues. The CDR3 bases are TGTGCCAGCTCACCCCCCTCTACAGGGGTGAACACTGAAGCTTTCTTT. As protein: CASSPPSTGVNTEAFF.

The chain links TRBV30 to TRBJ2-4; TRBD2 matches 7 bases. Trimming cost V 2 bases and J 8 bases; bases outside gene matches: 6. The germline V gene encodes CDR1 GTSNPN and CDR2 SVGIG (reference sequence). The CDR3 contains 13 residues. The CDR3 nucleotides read TGTGCCTGGAGTAGGCGGGAGAGGGACATTCAGTACTTC. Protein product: CAWSRRERDIQYF.

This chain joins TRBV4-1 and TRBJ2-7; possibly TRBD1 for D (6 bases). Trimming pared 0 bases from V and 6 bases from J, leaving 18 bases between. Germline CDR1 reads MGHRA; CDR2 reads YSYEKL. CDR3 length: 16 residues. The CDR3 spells CASSQDGVIRGSEQYF. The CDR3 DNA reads TGCGCCAGCAGCCAAGACGGCGTAATCAGGGGCTCCGAGCAGTACTTC.

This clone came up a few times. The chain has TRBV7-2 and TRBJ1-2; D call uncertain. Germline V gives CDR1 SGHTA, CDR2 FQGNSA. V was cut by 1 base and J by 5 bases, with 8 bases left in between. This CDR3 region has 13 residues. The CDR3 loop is CASSLDRGYGYTF. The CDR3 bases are TGTGCCAGCAGCTTAGACCGGGGATATGGCTACACCTTC.

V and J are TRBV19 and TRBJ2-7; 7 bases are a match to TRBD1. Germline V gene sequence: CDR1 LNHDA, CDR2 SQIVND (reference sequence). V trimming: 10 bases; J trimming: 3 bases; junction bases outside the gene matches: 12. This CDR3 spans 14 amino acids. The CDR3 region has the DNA TGTGCCACCCGGAACAGGGGTAGGGGCTACGAGCAGTACTTC. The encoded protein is CATRNRGRGYEQYF.